This TCR beta chain was recovered during a study of long-term antiretroviral therapy in people with HIV. Findings and limits, study-wide: Documentation of ART adherence, viral resistance or therapy changes was absent.

The germline CDR1 and CDR2 sequences are SQVTM and ANQGSEA. CDR3 length equals 11 residues. V lost 5 bases and J 4 bases, leaving 7 bases between the germline ends. The assay, immunoSEQ v3.0, was run at survey level. The method was immunoSEQ multiplex PCR; TCRdb's version includes in-frame clones alone and lacks a portion of them. The sample has around 25,000 clones, under 85% seen once. Two or more post-ART PBMC samples, plus at least one pre-ART sample, were available for each donor. A note on this clone: Its antigen is unidentified.

The chain uses TRBV29-1 and TRBJ2-3; D is uncertain. The receptor comes from a woman aged 40 to 50 with HIV. The sample in question was unsorted PBMCs, obtained 1.1 years before starting antiretroviral therapy. CDR3 protein: CSVKVADTQYF. CDR3 in DNA: TGCAGCGTTAAGGTGGCAGATACGCAGTATTTT.